This TCR beta chain was identified during a study of T cell responses to AZD1222 COVID-19 vaccine. Whole-study context: Pooled samples include second doses given at about 4 or 12 weeks.

This clone has only a few counts. Its antigen is as yet unknown. TCRdb's copy holds only in-frame clones and misses some; the assay was immunoSEQ multiplex PCR. This sample yields approximately 150,000 clones, of which roughly 89% are seen a single time; around 1.7% belongs to the top ten. Study-level results: After two AZD1222 doses, spike-specific TCR breadth and depth rose versus day 0. Donors were mostly white British, more females; clonal diversity possibly underestimated. Samples come after the peak T cell response, not at day 14.

This TCR was recovered from an adult in good health. The starting material was peripheral blood, obtained on day 0 of AZD1222 vaccination.

The CDR3 loop is CASQGNSNQPQHF. The CDR3, as DNA: TGTGCCAGCCAAGGAAATAGCAATCAGCCCCAGCATTTT. This chain connects TRBV28 to TRBJ1-5; D is uncertain. The CDR3 is 13 amino acids. The germline V gene encodes CDR1 MDHEN and CDR2 SYDVKM. Trimming took 8 bases from V and 0 from J, leaving 8 bases between them.